This T cell receptor beta chain was recovered during a study of T-cell reconstitution after alpha-beta-depleted transplantation in children. It was with unique molecular identifiers that the TCRbeta library was prepared. MiXCR was run by TCRdb on the PCR reads, yielding one entry per CDR3 protein. The sample consists of under 25,000 distinct CDR3 sequences, approximately 12% of them appearing once. This clonotype turned up a few times. V was clipped by 0 bases and J by 6 bases, with 5 bases between them. This CDR3 is 13 amino acids long. Germline CDR1 is WSHSY and CDR2 is SAAADI. The chain employs TRBV10-2 and TRBJ1-4; D remains ambiguous. The sequenced sample was PBMCs, mostly from graft donor cells, obtained 60 days after TCRalphabeta/CD19-depleted stem cell transplant. The clonotype originates from a female patient aged 2-9 years who had a stem cell transplant for congenital amegakaryocytic thrombocytopenia, so the T cells may come from the graft donor. The CDR3: CASSESTDEKLFF. For the CDR3, the DNA is TGCGCCAGCAGTGAGTCGACTGATGAAAAACTGTTTTTT.